This entry lists 16 T cell receptor beta chains sequenced from one sample in a study of OX40 agonist ivuxolimab in advanced cancers. The assay was immunoSEQ multiplex PCR, and TCRdb's table has in-frame clones only and misses some. This sample has under 85,000 clones, with approximately 90% found just once. This specimen consisted of CD4+ or CD8+ T cells sorted from blood, obtained in a trial of the OX40 agonist ivuxolimab. These receptors all stem from an adult with an advanced solid tumor such as melanoma, head and neck, liver or kidney cancer.

The V and J genes are TRBV7-6 and TRBJ2-1; perhaps TRBD1 as D (5 bases). The CDR3 runs 15 residues. V shed 1 base and J shed 1 base, with 8 bases lying between them. The germline V gene encodes CDR1 SGHVS and CDR2 FNYEAQ. CDR3 residues: CASSLEGWSYNEQFF. In DNA, the CDR3 is TGTGCCAGCAGCTTAGAGGGGTGGTCCTACAATGAGCAGTTCTTC.

This chain connects TRBV7-9 to TRBJ2-2, with no clear D. The germline V and J ends were trimmed by 1 base and 6 bases, with 12 bases remaining between them. CDR3 length: 15 amino acids. Germline CDR1 reads SEHNR; CDR2 reads FQNEAQ (reference sequence). For the CDR3, the DNA is TGTGCCAGCAGCTTAGTGGTTTCCTCCGCCGGGGAGCTGTTTTTT. Residues: CASSLVVSSAGELFF.

This rearrangement joins TRBV2 to TRBJ1-1; D not resolved. CDR3 length: 13 amino acids. From germline, CDR1 is SNHLY and CDR2 FYNNEI. Trimming pared 8 bases from V and 5 bases from J, leaving 15 bases between. The CDR3 is CASVKEEGTEAFF. In DNA form, the CDR3 reads TGTGCCAGCGTTAAAGAGGAAGGGACTGAAGCTTTCTTT.

The J gene is TRBJ2-7, the V gene TRBV29-1; no firm D call. V was pared by 6 bases and J by 0 bases, with 9 bases between. Germline lookup yields CDR1 SQVTM and CDR2 ANQGSEA. The CDR3 contains 12 residues. The CDR3 DNA is TGCAGCGTACCCAAGAGCTCCTACGAGCAGTACTTC. It specifies CSVPKSSYEQYF.

The CDR3 bases are TGCAGCGTTGCGTGGGGGCATGAGCAGTTCTTC. It yields the protein CSVAWGHEQFF. The chain carries TRBV29-1 and TRBJ2-1; maybe TRBD1 (6 bases). This CDR3 comprises 11 residues. Germline CDR1 is SQVTM and CDR2 is ANQGSEA. The V gene lost 4 bases and the J gene lost 8 bases, with 9 bases spanning the gap.

The gene calls are TRBV2 and TRBJ1-6; 7 bases map to TRBD1. Looked up from germline, CDR1 is SNHLY and CDR2 is FYNNEI. V was pared by 6 bases and J by 10 bases, with 6 bases of the junction left unmatched. This CDR3 has 13 amino acids. DNA of the CDR3: TGTGCCAGCAGCTCGACAGGGAGGTCACCCCTCCACTTT. It specifies CASSSTGRSPLHF.

The V and J genes are TRBV5-6 and TRBJ1-2, with a weak D call TRBD1 (5 bases). Germline CDR1 is SGHDT and CDR2 is YYEEEE. The CDR3 has 14 residues. The V and J ends lost 3 bases and 7 bases respectively, with 16 bases between them. CDR3 loop: CASSSPGQVGGYTF. The DNA of the CDR3 is TGTGCCAGCAGCTCGCCTGGACAAGTCGGTGGCTACACCTTC.

The CDR3 loop is CASSERQGKTGELFF. The CDR3 DNA is TGCGCCAGCAGCGAGCGACAGGGGAAGACCGGGGAGCTGTTTTTT. The chain employs TRBV4-1 and TRBJ2-2; TRBD1 agrees at 8 bases. V trimming: 5 bases; J trimming: 5 bases; junction bases outside the gene matches: 7. CDR1 and CDR2 (germline): MGHRA, YSYEKL. The CDR3 is made up of 15 amino acids.

This clone occurred a few times. The J gene is TRBJ2-7, the V gene TRBV15; 9 bases match TRBD2. The CDR3 has 14 amino acids. Germline CDR1 reads LNHNV; CDR2 reads YYDKDF (reference sequence). With 8 bases clipped from V and 3 bases from J, the junction kept 8 bases outside the gene matches. CDR3 residues: CATSVTSGSYEQYF. The CDR3 DNA is TGTGCCACCTCCGTGACTAGCGGAAGCTACGAGCAGTACTTC.

This rearrangement joins TRBV25-1 to TRBJ2-1; D is undetermined. The CDR3 is 14 residues long. Trimming pared 6 bases from V and 2 bases from J, leaving 11 bases between. Looked up from germline, CDR1 is MGHDK and CDR2 is SYGVNS. Here the CDR3 DNA reads TGTGCCAGCAGCACAATGGGGACCTACAATGAGCAGTTCTTC. Translation: CASSTMGTYNEQFF.

The chain employs TRBV4-2 and TRBJ2-3, with TRBD2 matching over 15 bases. Germline values: CDR1 LGHNA, CDR2 YNFKEQ. The CDR3 is 17 amino acids. V lost 4 bases to trimming and J lost 3 bases; unmatched junction nucleotides: 5. The CDR3 sequence is CASSLGLAGGRTDTQYF. In DNA, the CDR3 is TGTGCCAGCAGCCTGGGACTAGCGGGAGGTCGTACAGATACGCAGTATTTT.

The genes are TRBV28 and TRBJ2-1; 8 nucleotides align to TRBD1. The CDR3 covers 12 residues. The junction had 11 bases not matched to a gene; V was cut back by 7 bases and J by 15 bases. Germline V gene data show CDR1 as MDHEN and CDR2 as SYDVKM. CDR3 in amino acids: CASKINRDRPFF. The CDR3 DNA reads as TGTGCCAGCAAAATAAACCGGGACAGGCCGTTCTTC.

The chain is built from TRBV25-1 and TRBJ2-1; D remains unclear. From germline, CDR1 is MGHDK and CDR2 SYGVNS. The CDR3 extends over 14 amino acids. V gave up 5 bases and J gave up 2 bases, with 10 bases separating them. The CDR3 here is CASSRANPYNEQFF. The DNA for the CDR3 is TGTGCCAGCAGTCGAGCCAACCCCTACAATGAGCAGTTCTTC.

V is TRBV19 and J is TRBJ1-2; the D gene is possibly TRBD1 (5 bases). This CDR3 is 14 amino acids long. Per germline, CDR1 LNHDA and CDR2 SQIVND (reference sequence). V lost 8 bases to trimming and J lost 0 bases, with 13 bases between them. The CDR3 loop is CASEGAGPNYGYTF. CDR3 nucleotide sequence: TGTGCCAGTGAAGGGGCAGGGCCTAACTATGGCTACACCTTC.

J is TRBJ2-1 and V is TRBV2; no clear D. Germline values: CDR1 SNHLY, CDR2 FYNNEI. The CDR3 has 14 amino acids. V was shortened by 5 bases and J by 0 bases, with 8 bases between the two germline ends. In DNA form, the CDR3 reads TGTGCCAGCAGTTCCACCACCTCCTACAATGAGCAGTTCTTC. Translating gives CASSSTTSYNEQFF. Looking up the rest from reference TRBV2 and TRBJ2-1 gives the full variable domain: EPEVTQTPSHQVTQMGQEVILRCVPISNHLYFYWYRQILGQKVEFLVSFYNNEISEKSEIFDDQFSVERPDGSNFTLKIRSTKLEDSAMYFCASSSTTSYNEQFFGPGTRLTVL.

The chain has TRBV7-2 and TRBJ2-3; 11 bases are shared with TRBD1. V was clipped by 2 bases and J by 6 bases; unmatched bases: 16. The CDR3 contains 19 residues. Germline V lookup: CDR1 SGHTA, CDR2 FQGNSA. In nucleotides, the CDR3 is TGTGCCAGCAGCTTAAGGTGGCGGACAGGGGGCGGGGGGTCCGATACGCAGTATTTT. It is translated as CASSLRWRTGGGGSDTQYF.